This T cell receptor beta chain was observed in a study of tumor-infiltrating lymphocytes in primary liver carcinoma (dated by TCRdb to 2016 to 2017). At the level of the whole study: Between late 2015 and March 2016, five patients in China with histopathologically diagnosed primary liver carcinoma had their tumors surgically resected. Of the five patients (three men and two women, aged 30 to 69 years), four had hepatocellular carcinoma and one had combined HCC and intrahepatic cholangiocarcinoma. Tumors of the five patients were stage T1-T3 N0M0 with maximum diameters of roughly 4.2 to 10 cm. Each sample produced about 3.5 to 8 million productive TCRbeta reads, and read depth showed no significant difference between tissue types. Across five regions of each liver tumor, along with adjacent normal tissue and blood, the study brought together TCRbeta repertoire sequencing, expression microarrays and whole-exome sequencing. A total of approximately 35 specimens from 5 patients, comprising around 25 tumor regions, 5 adjacent noncancerous liver tissues and 5 peripheral blood samples, were covered by TCRbeta repertoire sequencing. Technical replicate repertoires showed high reproducibility, with mean shared-clone rates about 0.86 and correlation coefficients above 0.95.

Blood RNA was extracted from unsorted whole blood using TRIzol reagent, and germline DNA was obtained with the DNeasy Blood & Tissue kit. Chronic HBV infection was present in the patients, and the patients were treatment-naive at sampling. Before surgery, approximately 3.8 milliliters of peripheral blood were collected into K2EDTA tubes. Comments on this clonotype: Its antigen remains undetermined. At one end the junction does not follow the germline gene, possibly because of a read error.

What the work shows at the level of the full study, not this receptor alone: Only four or five patients were included in the study, and the authors note that the findings should be validated in a larger study. Pairs of tumor regions showed greater repertoire overlap (mean around 35%) than tumor-adjacent pairs (roughly 17%) or tumor-blood pairs (approximately 15%), which is consistent with antigen-driven expansion. Comparison of CD4+ and CD8+ T cell repertoires was precluded by the use of bulk unsorted samples. Compared with blood, tumors had a significantly larger share of the repertoire taken up by the top 250 clones (p = 0.039). Because sequencing covered only the TCR beta chain and unpaired alpha chains were not captured, true repertoire diversity is likely underestimated.

TCRbeta-specific cDNA was reverse-transcribed from approximately 500 ng total RNA using a constant-region primer and ProtoScript II reverse transcriptase. TCRbeta libraries were built with three nested multiplex PCR rounds, a slightly modified ARM-PCR procedure. Sample barcodes and Illumina adapters were attached in a final 25-cycle PCR using Deep VentR polymerase. Before sequencing, amplicons between 200 and 500 bp were purified from gel using a QIAquick gel extraction kit. The TCRbeta amplicons were sequenced with 250-bp paired-end reads on an Illumina HiSeq 2500. Turning to the authors' computational methods: To recover full CDR3 sequences, reads were quality-trimmed using Trimmomatic v0.33 and paired reads were then merged using FLASH v1.2.11. V, D and J germline segments were assigned to the rearranged TCRbeta sequences using MiGEC v1.2.1b. VDJtools v1.0.0 computed clonotype statistics and Shannon-Wiener diversity indices. To reduce sampling bias, subsequent analyses other than the diversity analysis used only the 250 most abundant clonotypes in each sample. TCRdb's own reprocessing of the public reads used fastp at Q25 and MiXCR and kept productive beta chains. Entries are consolidated by CDR3 protein sequence, retaining the most common genes and DNA. None of the V and J calls come from the authors' own analysis; TCRdb made them. The sample data list approximately 300,000 distinct CDR3 sequences, and approximately 60% of these were observed just once. The ten largest make up approximately 9% of the sample.

The sample consisted of peripheral blood. This receptor was identified in a man aged 40-49 years with primary liver carcinoma and hepatitis B virus infection.

The CDR3 reads CSAGQGWGMGYDYTF. The nucleotides read TGCAGCGCTGGGCAGGGCTGGGGCATGGGATATGACTACACCTTC. The chain employs TRBV29-1 and TRBJ1-2; the D segment could be TRBD1, given 5 matching bases. For CDR1 and CDR2, the germline V gene lists SQVTM and ANQGSEA. The CDR3 numbers 15 residues from cysteine through phenylalanine. Only the CDR3 part of the read is kept: 45 bases, read in frame from the first base.